This T cell receptor (beta chain) derives from a study of CD8+CD57+ T cells in acquired aplastic anemia. Study at large: The average for DNA from sorted CD4+ and CD8+ cells was roughly 3 ug.

Genomic DNA provided the template from which TCR beta VDJ and CDR3 profiles were obtained. TCRdb re-called the reads with MiXCR, one entry per CDR3 protein. Altogether a few hundred thousand distinct CDR3 sequences are present, around 33% being singletons, with the ten largest covering roughly 0.8%. All sequencing subjects had displayed CD8+CD57+ cell expansion on flow cytometry. The diagnosis in all patients was severe acquired aplastic anemia. Whole-study results and caveats: Patients and controls turned out to have more than 25 CD8+ CDR3 sequences in common.

Note on this clonotype: Its antigen is not known.

The V gene's germline CDR1 is SGHDT and CDR2 YYEEEE. This CDR3 is 15 amino acids long. Trimming at V came to 1 base and at J to 10 bases, leaving 12 bases not matched to a gene. The V gene is TRBV5-6, the J gene TRBJ2-3; 7 nucleotides line up with TRBD1. This clonotype was sampled from a human donor with aplastic anemia. Sample: sorted CD4+, CD8+, or CD8+CD57+ T cells (not recorded which) from PBMCs. Here the CDR3 DNA reads TGTGCCAGCAGCTTGCCCGGGACAGTGGGGGATGCGCAGTATTTT. Amino acids: CASSLPGTVGDAQYF.